This T cell receptor beta chain was identified during a study of blood T cell repertoires in COVID-19. Study in general: T cells, B-cell-depleted T cells, or PBMCs provided the cDNA or gDNA that served as material.

Per the authors' pipeline: How many nucleated cells were present was estimated from reference gene primer amplification. Libraries were prepared by immunoSEQ multiplex PCR; TCRdb keeps only in-frame clonotypes and omits some of them. Clonal size and the V and J genes are those of that table, whereas D and trimming came from the DNA. The repertoire includes about 160,000 clones, around 80% of them detected once, and roughly 20% sits in the top ten. The J segment lost 4 bases and the V segment lost 4 bases, leaving 9 bases of the junction unmatched. The germline V gene has CDR1 SEHNR and CDR2 FQNEAQ (reference sequence). This CDR3 is 18 amino acids long.

The chain carries TRBV7-9 and TRBJ2-5; 16 positions agree with TRBD2. The source of this sequence is an elderly woman with acute or convalescent COVID-19. Sequenced material: peripheral blood. The CDR3 sequence: CASSSGLAGGPGRETQYF. CDR3 in DNA: TGTGCCAGCAGCTCGGGACTAGCGGGAGGGCCGGGCCGAGAGACCCAGTACTTC.